These T cell receptor beta chains were read from a single sample in a study of blood T cell repertoires in COVID-19. The assay was immunoSEQ multiplex PCR, and TCRdb's table has in-frame clones only and misses some. The repertoire has some 260,000 clones, around 90% of them found once; the top ten carry about 6%. The sequencing sample was made of PBMCs or T cells enriched from blood (not recorded which). These receptors all come from a woman younger than 45 with acute COVID-19. The CDR3 runs from the conserved cysteine through the conserved F or W. Fields, in order: V gene, J gene, clone size, CDR3 protein. Clone size is stated in some rows and not others, as once, few, many or a class when expanded.

v_call: TRBV29-1; j_call: TRBJ2-7; clone_size: once; cdr3_aa: CSATGTGINYEQYF
v_call: TRBV29-1; j_call: TRBJ2-1; clone_size: NA; cdr3_aa: CSVDDGLAGTYNEQFF
v_call: TRBV5-5; j_call: TRBJ2-1; clone_size: NA; cdr3_aa: CASSLDTSGRARSEQFF
v_call: TRBV11-1; j_call: TRBJ1-3; clone_size: NA; cdr3_aa: CASSRDRHTIYF
v_call: TRBV2; j_call: TRBJ2-5; clone_size: NA; cdr3_aa: CASSENHVQTQYF
v_call: TRBV7-2; j_call: TRBJ2-2; clone_size: NA; cdr3_aa: CASSLDRGGELFF
v_call: TRBV28; j_call: TRBJ1-2; clone_size: NA; cdr3_aa: CASTITPGGGGYTF
v_call: TRBV20-1; j_call: TRBJ2-7; clone_size: NA; cdr3_aa: CSLWGDYEQYF
v_call: TRBV7-8; j_call: TRBJ2-2; clone_size: NA; cdr3_aa: CASSLARQGARVGELFF
v_call: TRBV7-2; j_call: TRBJ1-2; clone_size: NA; cdr3_aa: CASSLADRGNYGYTF
v_call: TRBV5-5; j_call: TRBJ1-1; clone_size: NA; cdr3_aa: CASRITTGPENTEAFF
v_call: TRBV28; j_call: TRBJ1-5; clone_size: NA; cdr3_aa: CASSWGESNQPQHF
v_call: TRBV19; j_call: TRBJ2-3; clone_size: NA; cdr3_aa: CATATGMADTQYF
v_call: TRBV29-1; j_call: TRBJ1-1; clone_size: NA; cdr3_aa: CSVEDPGHRNTEAFF
v_call: TRBV19; j_call: TRBJ1-1; clone_size: few; cdr3_aa: CASRIQGGTEAFF
v_call: TRBV7-8; j_call: TRBJ1-4; clone_size: NA; cdr3_aa: CASSLASTTNEKLFF
v_call: TRBV15; j_call: TRBJ2-3; clone_size: once; cdr3_aa: CATSRVPATGQPTDTQYF
v_call: TRBV29-1; j_call: TRBJ2-7; clone_size: NA; cdr3_aa: CSVVSGGHEQYF
v_call: TRBV5-1; j_call: TRBJ1-4; clone_size: NA; cdr3_aa: CASCRDSNEKLFF
v_call: TRBV20-1; j_call: TRBJ2-7; clone_size: NA; cdr3_aa: CSASLAGVGEQYF
v_call: TRBV5-5; j_call: TRBJ2-1; clone_size: NA; cdr3_aa: CASSLGLAVRNEQFF
v_call: TRBV4-2; j_call: TRBJ1-1; clone_size: NA; cdr3_aa: CASSHPDRALGAFF
v_call: TRBV7-9; j_call: TRBJ2-1; clone_size: once; cdr3_aa: CASSLVGGRLAGYNEQFF
v_call: TRBV7-9; j_call: TRBJ2-2; clone_size: NA; cdr3_aa: CASSSNGQTGELFF
v_call: TRBV28; j_call: TRBJ1-1; clone_size: once; cdr3_aa: CASSLRTNTEAFF
v_call: TRBV28; j_call: TRBJ1-2; clone_size: once; cdr3_aa: CASSSSGDRGRRVHGYTF
v_call: TRBV10-3; j_call: TRBJ1-6; clone_size: NA; cdr3_aa: CAISDSAGKDSPLHF
v_call: TRBV28; j_call: TRBJ1-4; clone_size: NA; cdr3_aa: CASSSHREGKLFF
v_call: TRBV7-2; j_call: TRBJ1-1; clone_size: NA; cdr3_aa: CASSLIPRGSMNTEAFF
v_call: TRBV20-1; j_call: TRBJ1-5; clone_size: NA; cdr3_aa: CSASGDGDQPQHF
v_call: TRBV6-4; j_call: TRBJ2-2; clone_size: once; cdr3_aa: CASRATTTGELFF
v_call: TRBV6-4; j_call: TRBJ1-2; clone_size: NA; cdr3_aa: CASSDPPGQGYGYTF